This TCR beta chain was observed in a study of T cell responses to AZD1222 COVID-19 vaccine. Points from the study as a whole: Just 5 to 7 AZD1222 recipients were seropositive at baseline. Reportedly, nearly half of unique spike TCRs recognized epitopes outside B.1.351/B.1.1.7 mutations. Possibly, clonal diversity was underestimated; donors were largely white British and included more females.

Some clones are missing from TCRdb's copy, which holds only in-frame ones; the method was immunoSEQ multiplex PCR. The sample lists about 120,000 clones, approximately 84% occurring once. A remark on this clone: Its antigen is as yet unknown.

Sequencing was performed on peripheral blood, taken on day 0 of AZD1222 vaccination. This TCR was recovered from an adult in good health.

The CDR3: CASSEGGTYNEQFF. The CDR3 nucleotides read TGCGCCAGCAGCGAGGGGGGAACCTACAATGAGCAGTTCTTC. The chain is built from TRBV5-1 and TRBJ2-1; perhaps D is TRBD1 or TRBD2 (6 bases each). Trimming removed 4 bases from V and 2 bases from J, with 10 bases in between. From germline, CDR1 is SGHRS and CDR2 YFSETQ. This CDR3 region has 14 residues.